This T cell receptor (beta chain) emerged from a study of T cell repertoires in cytomegalovirus infection. Turning to this clonotype: Its antigen is still unknown.

Germline V CDR1 and CDR2: KGHDR, SFDVKD. This CDR3 is built from 16 residues. J gave up 4 bases and V 9 bases, and 11 bases lay outside the gene matches. Using its own MiXCR run on the reads, TCRdb lists one record per CDR3 protein. Found here are 450,000 to 600,000 distinct CDR3 sequences, 33% of them singletons; the top ten hold 17%. This rearrangement joins TRBV24-1 to TRBJ2-2, with 9 positions matching TRBD1. The origin of this receptor is a human donor in good health (CMV status not recorded). Some clones in this sample may be carry-over from other donors' samples. The sample in question was cultured PBMCs, obtained from culture after CMV antigen stimulation. Here the CDR3 DNA reads TGTGCCACCCGACACTCCGGGACAGGGACCACCGGGGAGCTGTTTTTT. This codes for CATRHSGTGTTGELFF.